The present entry profiles one T cell receptor beta chain with its context. Measured with immunoSEQ multiplex PCR; TCRdb has only the in-frame clones, and not every one. The sample carries about 420,000 clones, around nine tenths recorded once. The sample is drawn from a study of blood T cell repertoires in COVID-19. Study details: In each case, the material was cDNA or gDNA derived from T cells, B-cell-depleted T cells, or PBMCs.

This CDR3 has 13 amino acids. Germline V gives CDR1 LNHDA, CDR2 SQIVND (reference sequence). J lost 5 bases, V lost 7 bases, and 8 bases had no gene match. Sequencing was carried out using peripheral blood. This receptor was taken from a man aged 18 to 30 with COVID-19, enrolled during active disease. The V and J genes are TRBV19 and TRBJ2-7, with 7 nucleotides matching TRBD1. As DNA, the CDR3 is TGTGCCAGTAACGACAGGGCTGACCACGAGCAGTACTTC. Its translation: CASNDRADHEQYF.